The source of this T cell receptor beta chain is a study of technical replicates of blood from a few donors. CDR3 length: 13 residues. Germline V CDR1 and CDR2: MNHEY, SVGAGI. The ends were cut back, 6 bases at V and 2 bases at J, with 8 bases in the middle. Repertoires were generated with immunoSEQ multiplex PCR, while TCRdb's copy carries only in-frame clones and drops some. The sample has about 75,000 clones, around 92% seen once. The clonotype was recovered from a human donor in good health. Some clones in this sample may be carry-over from other donors' samples. The sequencing sample was made of T cells isolated from PBMCs. The chain recombines TRBV6-5 with TRBJ2-1; perhaps TRBD1 as D (5 bases). CDR3 nucleotides: TGTGCCAGCAGGCCGGACACCTACAATGAGCAGTTCTTC. Protein sequence: CASRPDTYNEQFF.